This TCR beta chain was observed in a study of cytomegalovirus exposure and HLA in healthy donors. Study background: In a later analysis, it was reported that the roughly 130 validation repertoires had been produced on the same platform as the roughly 650 repertoires belonging to the first cohort.

Points from the study as a whole: A list of 150 to 200 TCR beta chains associated with cytomegalovirus was given. Reported performance of the classifier showed diagnosis of cytomegalovirus status with high specificity and sensitivity. Through in vitro validation, a few CMV-associated chains were shown to be specific for CMV antigens.

Worth noting for this clone: Its target is unknown.

In germline, CDR1 is SGHTA, CDR2 FQGNSA. CDR3 size: 14 residues. The J segment lost 3 bases and the V segment lost 4 bases, leaving 5 bases of the junction unmatched. Clones were read by immunoSEQ multiplex PCR, and TCRdb kept only the in-frame ones, dropping some. This sample has approximately 54,000 clones, with about nine tenths found just once. This receptor was taken from a woman under 30 in good health and CMV-seropositive. The chain employs TRBV7-2 and TRBJ2-5; TRBD1 matches 7 bases. Input material: PBMCs. As DNA, the CDR3 is TGTGCCAGCAGCTCGGGACAGCGCAAAGAGACCCAGTACTTC. This codes for CASSSGQRKETQYF.